One T cell receptor (beta chain) is described in this entry. The antigen remains unidentified. This sample is part of a study of identical twins. Germline V gene sequence: CDR1 MNHEY, CDR2 SVGAGI. The CDR3 runs 18 residues. V shed 2 bases, J shed 7 bases, and the junction held 16 bases outside the gene matches. Addition of a universal primer site occurred through template switching, and cDNA carried unique molecular identifiers. TCRdb reprocessed the 5' RACE reads via MiXCR and lists one record per CDR3 protein. Of approximately 350,000 distinct CDR3 sequences in the sample, over 9% were seen once. Study-level findings and limits: Twin-shared out-of-frame alpha sequences showed excess low generation probability.

These data also featured in a second study, about yellow fever vaccine responses in identical twins.

Sequenced input: CD8+ T cells sorted from blood. The V call is TRBV6-5, the J call TRBJ2-1; 8 nucleotides line up with TRBD1. This sequence was found in a young woman in good health. In DNA form, the CDR3 reads TGTGCCAGCAGTTACCTTCCCGGAGGACAGGGATCTGGTAATGAGCAGTTCTTC. It translates to CASSYLPGGQGSGNEQFF.